The present TCR beta chain was sequenced within a study of early T cells in non-severe SARS-CoV-2 infection. TCRdb called the 5' RACE reads again in MiXCR, with one record for every CDR3 protein. The sample holds roughly 67,000 distinct CDR3 sequences, about a tenth seen once. The sequence was obtained from an adult who was a healthcare worker with PCR-confirmed SARS-CoV-2 infection or an uninfected control (not recorded which). Sequences were obtained from whole blood.

The CDR3 loop is CASSSGGLEETQYF. DNA for the CDR3: TGTGCCAGCAGTTCCGGAGGGCTCGAGGAGACCCAGTACTTC. This rearrangement joins TRBV6-6 to TRBJ2-5; possibly TRBD2 for D (6 bases). Trimming cost V 4 bases and J 5 bases, with 14 bases left between them. There are 14 residues in the CDR3. CDR1 MNHNY and CDR2 SVGAGI come from the germline V gene (reference sequence).